These T cell receptor beta chains were read from a single sample in a study of blood T cells in healthy people across ages. TCRdb re-derived calls from the 5' RACE reads in MiXCR, one entry per CDR3 protein. The sample consists of approximately 490,000 distinct CDR3 sequences, approximately 25% of them appearing once. A further study also used this sample, focusing on T cells of mothers and their children.

The source material was blood. The origin of the receptors is a boy younger than 18 in good health. The CDR3 runs from the conserved cysteine through the conserved F or W. D genes are given only for firm matches. Clone size is stated in some rows and not others, as once, few, many or a class when expanded.

V,J,length,D,size,DNA,CDR3
TRBV4-1,TRBJ2-2,16,NA,NA,TGCGCCAGCAGCCCCCTGGACTATGCGAACACCGGGGAGCTGTTTTTT,CASSPLDYANTGELFF
TRBV7-3,TRBJ1-1,13,NA,few,TGTGCCAGCAGCTTAGGGGGGGGGACTGAAGCTTCCTTT,CASSLGGGTEASF
TRBV7-2,TRBJ1-2,13,NA,few,TGTGCCAGCAGCCCCACAGGGAAGCATGGCTACACCTTC,CASSPTGKHGYTF
TRBV5-1,TRBJ1-1,16,TRBD1,NA,TGCGCCAGCAGCTCCGTCCCCGACAGGGGGGTCACTGAAGCTTTCTTT,CASSSVPDRGVTEAFF
TRBV5-6,TRBJ2-7,14,NA,few,TGTGCCAGCAGCTTGGGGGGAGACTCCTACGAGCAGTACTTC,CASSLGGDSYEQYF
TRBV7-2,TRBJ2-5,16,NA,NA,TGTGCCAGCAGCATAGACCAGGGAACAGGCCGGGAGACCCAGTACTTC,CASSIDQGTGRETQYF
TRBV28,TRBJ1-2,15,TRBD1,few,TGTGCCAGCACCGGCTTGGGGACAGGTGTATATGGCTACACCTTC,CASTGLGTGVYGYTF
TRBV6-1,TRBJ1-4,13,TRBD1,NA,TGTGCCAGCAGACGACAGGGGAGTGAAAAACTGTTTTTT,CASRRQGSEKLFF
TRBV4-3,TRBJ1-6,18,TRBD1,few,TGCGCCAGCAGCCAAGATGGTCGGGACAGGGGATTGGATTCACCCCTCCACTTT,CASSQDGRDRGLDSPLHF
TRBV29-1,TRBJ1-2,11,NA,NA,TGCAGCGTTCCTCAGTCCTATGGCTACACCTTC,CSVPQSYGYTF
TRBV10-2,TRBJ2-5,13,TRBD2,few,TGCGCCAGCAAGACTAGCGGGGTAGAGACCCAGTACTTC,CASKTSGVETQYF
TRBV6-5,TRBJ1-3,15,TRBD1,NA,TGTGCCAGCAGTTACGACAGGGGGTCTGGAAACACCATATATTTT,CASSYDRGSGNTIYF
TRBV19,TRBJ2-1,16,NA,NA,TGTGCCAGTAGTCCGCCAGACCCGACATCCTACAATGAGCAGTTCTTC,CASSPPDPTSYNEQFF
TRBV6-2/TRBV6-3,TRBJ2-2,17,NA,few,TGTGCCAGCAGCTTACTAGGCCCGGTGGACAACGCCGGGGAGCTGTTTTTT,CASSLLGPVDNAGELFF
TRBV5-1,TRBJ2-5,17,TRBD2,many,TGCGCCAGCAGCTTGGGTTCCGGGACTAGTGTACAAGAGACCCAGTACTTC,CASSLGSGTSVQETQYF
TRBV20-1,TRBJ1-1,14,NA,few,TGCAGTGCGCAGTCCCAAGAAATGAACACTGAAGCTTTCTTT,CSAQSQEMNTEAFF
TRBV12-3/TRBV12-4,TRBJ2-3,17,TRBD2,NA,TGTGCCAGCAGTCCCCGACTAGCGGGGGGGCCTACAGATACGCAGTATTTT,CASSPRLAGGPTDTQYF
TRBV5-1,TRBJ2-5,15,NA,NA,TGCGCCAGCAGCTTGACTCCTCTCACTCAAGAGACCCAGTACTTC,CASSLTPLTQETQYF
TRBV7-9,TRBJ1-4,16,NA,NA,TGTGCCAGCAGCTTAGTGGGCCGAAGGGGTAATGAAAAACTGTTTTTT,CASSLVGRRGNEKLFF
TRBV7-2,TRBJ2-5,18,NA,few,TGTGCCAGCAGCTTAGCGCTAGCAACAGATGTTGAGGGGGAGACCCAGTACTTC,CASSLALATDVEGETQYF
TRBV5-1,TRBJ2-7,16,TRBD1,few,TGCGCCAGCAGCTTGGCCTTGGACAGGGCTTCCTACGAGCAGTACTTC,CASSLALDRASYEQYF
TRBV28,TRBJ2-7,14,NA,NA,TGTGCCAGCAGTTGGGGGGCGCAAGTCTACGAGCAGTACTTC,CASSWGAQVYEQYF
TRBV4-3,TRBJ2-5,15,NA,NA,TGCGCCAGCAGCCAAACGGACAGTATCCGGGAGACCCAGTACTTC,CASSQTDSIRETQYF
TRBV19,TRBJ1-4,13,NA,NA,TGTGCCAGTATGAAAACGGCTAATGAAAAACTGTTTTTT,CASMKTANEKLFF
TRBV7-2,TRBJ2-5,15,TRBD1,NA,TGTGCCAGCAGCTTAGGGCCAGGGGGCCGGGAGACCCAGTACTTC,CASSLGPGGRETQYF
TRBV7-2,TRBJ2-5,14,NA,NA,TGTGCCAGCAGCTTAGGTGGTGGAGCGGAGACCCAGTACTTC,CASSLGGGAETQYF
TRBV20-1,TRBJ2-1,17,TRBD2,NA,TGCAGTGCTAGAGATGGGGGCGGGGGGGGCTCCTACAATGAGCAGTTCTTC,CSARDGGGGGSYNEQFF
TRBV7-2,TRBJ2-5,14,NA,NA,TGTGCCAGCAGCGATCCGGGACAACAAGAGACCCAGTACTTC,CASSDPGQQETQYF
TRBV4-2,TRBJ2-1,16,TRBD1,NA,TGTGCCAGCAGCCGAAGACAGGGGGCCACCTACAATGAGCAGTTCTTC,CASSRRQGATYNEQFF
TRBV2,TRBJ2-4,13,TRBD2,NA,TGTGTCAGCGGCCTGGGAGGGAGTTCCATTCAGTACTTC,CVSGLGGSSIQYF
TRBV7-8,TRBJ2-7,13,TRBD1,NA,TGTGCCAGCCAGGGACAGGACTCCTACGAGCAGTACTTC,CASQGQDSYEQYF
TRBV7-2,TRBJ2-1,15,NA,NA,TGTGCCAGCAGCCCCGGACCGGACACGGGCAATGAGCAGTTCTTC,CASSPGPDTGNEQFF
TRBV20-1,TRBJ1-1,12,TRBD1,NA,TGCAGTGCTAGGGAACAGGGGATTGAAGCTTTCTTT,CSAREQGIEAFF
TRBV6-6,TRBJ1-3,12,NA,few,TGTGCCAGCGGGACCTCTGGAAACACCATATATTTT,CASGTSGNTIYF
TRBV29-1,TRBJ2-7,15,TRBD1,NA,TGCAGCGTTGTTTATGGGACAGTGAACTCCTACGAGCAGTACTTC,CSVVYGTVNSYEQYF
TRBV6-1,TRBJ2-7,13,NA,few,TGTGCCAGCATGGCCGGGATCGGGTACGAGCAGTACTTC,CASMAGIGYEQYF
TRBV10-3,TRBJ1-5,13,NA,few,TGTGCCATCAGTGAGTCTGTAGATCAGCCCCAGCATTTT,CAISESVDQPQHF
TRBV20-1,TRBJ2-5,12,TRBD2,NA,TGCAGTGCTATTCTGGCGGGGGGGGCCCAGTACTTC,CSAILAGGAQYF
TRBV20-1,TRBJ2-5,14,TRBD1,NA,TGCAGTGCTCCTCCGGGACAGTACCAAGAGACCCAGTACTTC,CSAPPGQYQETQYF
TRBV28,TRBJ2-7,15,NA,NA,TGTGCCAGCAGTGCTGGGACTGGCAGCTCCTACGAGCAGTACTTC,CASSAGTGSSYEQYF
TRBV5-1,TRBJ1-2,14,NA,few,TGCGCCAGCAGCTTGGCCCAGGCGGTGGATGGCTACACCTTC,CASSLAQAVDGYTF
TRBV24-1,TRBJ2-2,14,TRBD2,NA,TGTGCCACGCGGGCTAGCGGGGGTACCGGGGAGCTGTTTTTT,CATRASGGTGELFF
TRBV29-1,TRBJ2-2,13,NA,NA,TGCAGCGTCTTGGACGGGAACACCGGGGAGCTGTTTTTT,CSVLDGNTGELFF
TRBV20-1,TRBJ2-7,13,NA,NA,TGCAGGGGGAAATTTTCTGTAGGGAACGAGCAGTACTTC,CRGKFSVGNEQYF
TRBV6-6,TRBJ2-5,13,NA,NA,TGTGCCAGCAGTTGGGGACACAAAGAGACCCAGTACTTC,CASSWGHKETQYF
TRBV7-2,TRBJ2-5,15,NA,NA,TGTGCCAGCAGCTTATATGGGGGGGGCCTGGAGACCCAGTACTTC,CASSLYGGGLETQYF